This is a list of T cell receptor beta chains from one sample in a study of molecular identifiers for immune sequencing clone quantification. TCRdb fed the PCR reads into MiXCR, producing one record per CDR3 protein. This sample has around 100,000 distinct CDR3 sequences, with 36% found just once. Material for sequencing was naive CD8+ T cells from blood, with Jurkat cell RNA spiked in. The receptor source for this set is a human donor in good health. Some libraries in this study had Jurkat cell RNA spiked in. Both conserved end residues are part of each CDR3. The order of the fields is V gene, clone size, J gene, D gene, CDR3 protein. A D gene is named only where the DNA matches it firmly. Some rows mark clone size as missing; the rest say once, few, many or name a class of expanded clone.

v_call: TRBV24-1; clone_size: many; j_call: TRBJ1-5; d_call: TRBD1; cdr3_aa: CATSEKGQPAKPQHF
v_call: TRBV5-1; clone_size: few; j_call: TRBJ2-2; d_call: -; cdr3_aa: CASSLDSGPRELFF
v_call: TRBV4-1; clone_size: -; j_call: TRBJ2-5; d_call: -; cdr3_aa: CASSLQDLGARFQEAQYF
v_call: TRBV5-4; clone_size: many; j_call: TRBJ2-7; d_call: -; cdr3_aa: CASSLRGYEQYF
v_call: TRBV5-4; clone_size: -; j_call: TRBJ2-2; d_call: -; cdr3_aa: CASSSSWGAGELFF
v_call: TRBV5-3; clone_size: few; j_call: TRBJ2-1; d_call: TRBD2; cdr3_aa: CARSCTAGRDNEQFF
v_call: TRBV20-1; clone_size: few; j_call: TRBJ1-1; d_call: -; cdr3_aa: CSARQKRTEAFF
v_call: TRBV28; clone_size: many; j_call: TRBJ1-6; d_call: -; cdr3_aa: CASTKITSTDSPLHF
v_call: TRBV24-1; clone_size: few; j_call: TRBJ2-7; d_call: TRBD1; cdr3_aa: CATSDRDSYEQYF
v_call: TRBV9; clone_size: -; j_call: TRBJ2-1; d_call: -; cdr3_aa: CASKGQTAKNEQFF
v_call: TRBV5-3; clone_size: -; j_call: TRBJ2-7; d_call: -; cdr3_aa: CASIEDGPGYEQYF
v_call: TRBV7-2; clone_size: -; j_call: TRBJ2-1; d_call: TRBD2; cdr3_aa: CASSLGGFISSGRVNEQFF
v_call: TRBV28; clone_size: -; j_call: TRBJ2-7; d_call: TRBD2; cdr3_aa: CASSLGSSGRYEQYF
v_call: TRBV6-5; clone_size: many; j_call: TRBJ1-2; d_call: -; cdr3_aa: CASSYGEGGNGYTF
v_call: TRBV11-2; clone_size: few; j_call: TRBJ2-1; d_call: TRBD2; cdr3_aa: CASSLLAGNEQFF
v_call: TRBV4-3; clone_size: -; j_call: TRBJ2-7; d_call: -; cdr3_aa: CASSQELWEHEQYF
v_call: TRBV4-3; clone_size: -; j_call: TRBJ1-1; d_call: -; cdr3_aa: CASSQVRGGLNTEAFF
v_call: TRBV28; clone_size: few; j_call: TRBJ2-7; d_call: TRBD1; cdr3_aa: CASEGEQGAGLEQYF
v_call: TRBV7-9; clone_size: many; j_call: TRBJ2-5; d_call: -; cdr3_aa: CASRPALFVETQYF
v_call: TRBV20-1; clone_size: few; j_call: TRBJ2-2; d_call: -; cdr3_aa: CSALNTGELFF
v_call: TRBV18; clone_size: few; j_call: TRBJ2-6; d_call: -; cdr3_aa: CASSPRPGEGVGANVLTF
v_call: TRBV12-3/TRBV12-4; clone_size: -; j_call: TRBJ2-2; d_call: -; cdr3_aa: CAGGTKDTGELFF
v_call: TRBV27; clone_size: many; j_call: TRBJ2-5; d_call: -; cdr3_aa: CASSLSTGIGETQYF
v_call: TRBV24-1; clone_size: few; j_call: TRBJ2-3; d_call: TRBD2; cdr3_aa: CATSELEGGLAEDTQYF
v_call: TRBV5-1; clone_size: -; j_call: -; d_call: -; cdr3_aa: CASSLAPTGYEQFF
v_call: TRBV4-2; clone_size: -; j_call: TRBJ2-7; d_call: TRBD2; cdr3_aa: CASSQGLAGEGQYF
v_call: TRBV4-3; clone_size: few; j_call: TRBJ2-5; d_call: TRBD2; cdr3_aa: CASSFGLAAQETQYF
v_call: TRBV4-2; clone_size: many; j_call: TRBJ2-3; d_call: TRBD1; cdr3_aa: CASSHPSDRDGTDTQYF
v_call: TRBV2; clone_size: few; j_call: TRBJ2-7; d_call: -; cdr3_aa: CASSLPGHPYEQYF
v_call: TRBV6-5; clone_size: -; j_call: TRBJ2-5; d_call: -; cdr3_aa: CASSYVSWQGFQETQYF
v_call: TRBV20-1; clone_size: few; j_call: TRBJ2-3; d_call: TRBD2; cdr3_aa: CSARVGGRASDTQYF
v_call: TRBV27; clone_size: few; j_call: TRBJ2-7; d_call: TRBD2; cdr3_aa: CASSFGLAGAYEQYF
v_call: TRBV13; clone_size: few; j_call: TRBJ2-5; d_call: -; cdr3_aa: CASSAVRASQETQYF
v_call: TRBV27; clone_size: -; j_call: TRBJ2-1; d_call: -; cdr3_aa: CASSAYSNEQFF
v_call: TRBV7-2; clone_size: few; j_call: TRBJ1-2; d_call: -; cdr3_aa: CASSLGVGDGVYYGYTF
v_call: TRBV28; clone_size: many; j_call: TRBJ2-3; d_call: TRBD1; cdr3_aa: CASSFQTGADTQYF
v_call: TRBV28; clone_size: few; j_call: TRBJ1-5; d_call: -; cdr3_aa: CASSFRLENQPQHF
v_call: TRBV9; clone_size: -; j_call: TRBJ2-6; d_call: TRBD1; cdr3_aa: CASSGYGQGVAGATVLTF
v_call: TRBV5-6; clone_size: many; j_call: TRBJ2-7; d_call: -; cdr3_aa: CASTRGISRGQYF
v_call: TRBV5-6; clone_size: -; j_call: TRBJ2-3; d_call: -; cdr3_aa: CASSLAADTQYF
v_call: TRBV6-5; clone_size: many; j_call: TRBJ2-2; d_call: -; cdr3_aa: CASSYLGSGELFF
v_call: TRBV9; clone_size: many; j_call: TRBJ2-2; d_call: -; cdr3_aa: CASSSTGELFF
v_call: TRBV7-6; clone_size: few; j_call: TRBJ2-7; d_call: TRBD2; cdr3_aa: CASSRLAGLTYEQYF
v_call: TRBV12-3/TRBV12-4; clone_size: -; j_call: TRBJ1-5; d_call: -; cdr3_aa: CASSFFGGSQPQHF
v_call: TRBV7-6; clone_size: few; j_call: TRBJ2-7; d_call: TRBD1; cdr3_aa: CASTDRVGSYEQYF
v_call: TRBV4-2; clone_size: many; j_call: TRBJ2-3; d_call: TRBD2; cdr3_aa: CASSTTSPTGTDTQYF
v_call: TRBV29-1; clone_size: many; j_call: TRBJ2-3; d_call: -; cdr3_aa: CSVRDFRTDTQYF
v_call: TRBV4-3; clone_size: -; j_call: TRBJ2-7; d_call: -; cdr3_aa: CASSVGDGSHEQYF
v_call: TRBV2; clone_size: many; j_call: TRBJ1-2; d_call: TRBD1; cdr3_aa: CASSELPGGYGYTF
v_call: TRBV29-1; clone_size: -; j_call: TRBJ2-4; d_call: -; cdr3_aa: CSALHWGMSKNIQYF